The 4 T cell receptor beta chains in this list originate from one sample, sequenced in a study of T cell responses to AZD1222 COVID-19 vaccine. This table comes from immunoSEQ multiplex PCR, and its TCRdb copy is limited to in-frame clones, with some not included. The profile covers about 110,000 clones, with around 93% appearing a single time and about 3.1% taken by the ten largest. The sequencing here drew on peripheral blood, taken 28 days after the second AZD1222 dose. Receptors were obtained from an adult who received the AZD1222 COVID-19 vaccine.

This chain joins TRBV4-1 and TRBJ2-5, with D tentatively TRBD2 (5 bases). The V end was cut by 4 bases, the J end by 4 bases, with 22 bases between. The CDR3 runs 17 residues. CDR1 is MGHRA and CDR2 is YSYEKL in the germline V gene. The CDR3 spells CASSPLNRGRAPETQYF. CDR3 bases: TGCGCCAGCAGCCCCTTAAATCGTGGGCGGGCCCCAGAGACCCAGTACTTC.

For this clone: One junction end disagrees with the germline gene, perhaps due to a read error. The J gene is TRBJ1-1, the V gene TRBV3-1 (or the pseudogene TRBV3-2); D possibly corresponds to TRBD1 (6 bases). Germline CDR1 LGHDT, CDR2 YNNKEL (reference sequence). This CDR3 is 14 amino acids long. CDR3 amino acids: CASTQGGADTEAFF. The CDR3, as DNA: TGTGCCAGCACCCAAGGGGGGGCGGACACTGAAGCTTTCTTT.

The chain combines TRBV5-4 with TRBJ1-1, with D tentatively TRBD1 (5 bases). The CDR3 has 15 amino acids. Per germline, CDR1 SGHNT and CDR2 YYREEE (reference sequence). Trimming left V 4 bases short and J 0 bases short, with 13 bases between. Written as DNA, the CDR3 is TGTGCCAGCAGCCCGGGGGGACCTTTGAACACTGAAGCTTTCTTT. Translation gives CASSPGGPLNTEAFF. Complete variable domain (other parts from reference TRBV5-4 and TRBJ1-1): ETGVTQSPTHLIKTRGQQVTLRCSSQSGHNTVSWYQQALGQGPQFIFQYYREEENGRGNFPPRFSGLQFPNYSSELNVNALELDDSALYLCASSPGGPLNTEAFFGQGTRLTVV.

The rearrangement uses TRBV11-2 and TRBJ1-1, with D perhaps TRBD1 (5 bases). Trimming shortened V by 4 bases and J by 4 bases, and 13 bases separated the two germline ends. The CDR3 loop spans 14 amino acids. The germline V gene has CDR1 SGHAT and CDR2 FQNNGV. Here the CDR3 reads CASSSYSGITEAFF. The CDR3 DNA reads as TGTGCCAGCAGCTCATATTCAGGGATCACTGAAGCTTTCTTT.